This TCR beta chain was retrieved from a study of cytomegalovirus exposure and HLA in healthy donors. General observations from the study: The classifier was said to identify cytomegalovirus status with high specificity and sensitivity. CMV antigen specificity was confirmed in vitro for a few CMV-associated chains.

The germline gives CDR1 SQVTM, CDR2 ANQGSEA. The CDR3 sequence is 14 residues long. V gave up 4 bases and J gave up 0 bases, with 12 bases separating them. For this clone: Its antigen is unidentified. Other DNA sequences in the same sample also yield this CDR3.

With 60 Vbeta and 13 Jbeta primers, the PCR was carried out. Clones were read by immunoSEQ multiplex PCR, and TCRdb kept only the in-frame ones, dropping some. The sample consists of over 150,000 clones, approximately 67% of them appearing once. The sample was PBMCs. This clonotype originated in a woman under 30 in good health and CMV-seropositive. The chain employs TRBV29-1 and TRBJ1-2, with unresolved D. CDR3 nucleotides: TGCAGCGTTGCCTCGGGAACACCTAACTATGGCTACACCTTC. It codes for CSVASGTPNYGYTF. The full variable domain, its missing parts supplied by reference TRBV29-1 and TRBJ1-2, is SAVISQKPSRDICQRGTSLTIQCQVDSQVTMMFWYRQQPGQSLTLIATANQGSEATYESGFVIDKFPISRPNLTFSTLTVSNMSPEDSSIYLCSVASGTPNYGYTFGSGTRLTVV.